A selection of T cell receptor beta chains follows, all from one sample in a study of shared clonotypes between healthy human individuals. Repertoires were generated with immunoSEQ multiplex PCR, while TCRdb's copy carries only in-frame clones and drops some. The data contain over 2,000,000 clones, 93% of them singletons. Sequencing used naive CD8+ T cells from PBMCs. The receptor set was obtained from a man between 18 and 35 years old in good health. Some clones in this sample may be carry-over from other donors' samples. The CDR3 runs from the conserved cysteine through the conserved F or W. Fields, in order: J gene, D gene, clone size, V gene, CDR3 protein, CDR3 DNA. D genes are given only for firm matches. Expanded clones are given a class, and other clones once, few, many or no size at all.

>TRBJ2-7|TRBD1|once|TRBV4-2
CASSGRDRSYEQYF
TGTGCCAGCAGCGGCCGGGACAGGTCCTACGAGCAGTACTTC
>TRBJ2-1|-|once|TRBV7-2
CASSLETGEQFF
TGTGCCAGCAGCTTAGAGACCGGTGAGCAGTTCTTC
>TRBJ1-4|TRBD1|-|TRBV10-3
CASTGAQGEKLFF
TGTGCCAGTACAGGGGCCCAGGGAGAAAAACTGTTTTTT
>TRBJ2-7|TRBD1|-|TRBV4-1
CASSQERTGGFYEQYF
TGCGCCAGCAGCCAAGAGAGGACAGGGGGTTTCTACGAGCAGTACTTC
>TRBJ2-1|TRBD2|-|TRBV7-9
CASSWTSGEQFF
TGTGCCAGCAGCTGGACTAGTGGTGAGCAGTTCTTC
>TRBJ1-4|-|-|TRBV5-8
CASSLTLTYPPDTNEKLFF
TGTGCCAGCAGCTTAACTCTTACCTATCCGCCGGATACTAATGAAAAACTGTTTTTT
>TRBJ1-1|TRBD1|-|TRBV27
CASSPRELRPGQGKRNTEAFF
TGTGCCAGCAGTCCCCGCGAATTACGGCCGGGACAGGGGAAAAGGAACACTGAAGCTTTCTTT
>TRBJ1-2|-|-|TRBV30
CAWSEPRGYTF
TGTGCCTGGAGTGAGCCTCGGGGCTACACCTTC
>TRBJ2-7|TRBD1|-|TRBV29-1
CSVRGGQGAYEQYF
TGCAGCGTCCGTGGAGGACAGGGGGCCTACGAGCAGTACTTC
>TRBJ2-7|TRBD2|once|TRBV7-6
CASSSGLAGGHDSYEQYF
TGTGCCAGCAGCTCCGGACTAGCGGGAGGCCACGACTCCTACGAGCAGTACTTC
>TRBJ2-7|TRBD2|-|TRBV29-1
CSVFLLAGPSSSYEQYF
TGCAGCGTTTTCTTACTAGCGGGGCCCTCCAGCTCCTACGAGCAGTACTTC
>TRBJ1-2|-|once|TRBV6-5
CASSYSTEFYGYTF
TGTGCCAGCAGTTACTCCACGGAGTTCTATGGCTACACCTTC
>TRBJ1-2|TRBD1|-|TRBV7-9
CASSLTPGGHDGYTF
TGTGCCAGCAGCTTAACCCCAGGGGGCCATGATGGCTACACCTTC
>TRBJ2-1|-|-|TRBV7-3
CASSLSVVNNEQFF
TGTGCCAGCAGCTTAAGCGTGGTCAACAATGAGCAGTTCTTC
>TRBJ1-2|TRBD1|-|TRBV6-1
CASSDFPWTGTGYTF
TGTGCCAGCAGTGATTTTCCGTGGACAGGGACTGGCTACACCTTC
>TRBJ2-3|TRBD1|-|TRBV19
CASSIVGTGTTDTQYF
TGTGCCAGTAGTATAGTTGGGACAGGGACGACAGATACGCAGTATTTT
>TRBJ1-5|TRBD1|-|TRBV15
CATSDDRARDQPQHF
TGTGCCACCAGCGACGACAGGGCTCGTGATCAGCCCCAGCATTTT
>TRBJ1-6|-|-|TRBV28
CASSSSSGALHF
TGTGCCAGCAGTTCATCCTCCGGGGCCCTCCACTTT
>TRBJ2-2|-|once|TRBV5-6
CASSYDTGNTGELFF
TGTGCCAGCAGCTATGACACGGGCAACACCGGGGAGCTGTTTTTT